This TCR beta chain was identified in a study of blood T cell repertoires in COVID-19. Overall study: Samples representing acute and convalescent COVID-19 were sourced from the United States, Italy and Spain. Sources were T cells, B-cell-depleted T cells, or PBMCs; the material itself was cDNA or gDNA.

This clone was observed once. From germline, CDR1 is MNHEY and CDR2 SVGEGT. The CDR3 totals 15 residues. Trimming took 5 bases from V and 5 from J, leaving 18 bases between them. In the source study's methods: Estimation of nucleated cell counts was performed using reference gene primer amplification. The repertoire was sequenced with immunoSEQ multiplex PCR; TCRdb's copy has only in-frame clones and lacks some. V and J calls and clone size are as listed in that table; D and trimming were resolved from the DNA. Found here are a few hundred thousand clones, 65% to 90% of them singletons; the top ten hold about 4.5%.

V and J are TRBV6-2 or TRBV6-3 and TRBJ1-1; D perhaps matches TRBD1 (6 bases). The clonotype comes from a middle-aged man with acute or convalescent COVID-19. Sequenced: peripheral blood. This CDR3 reads CASSLQGRLETEAFF. DNA of the CDR3: TGTGCCAGCAGTCTACAGGGCAGATTGGAAACTGAAGCTTTCTTT.